This is a list of T cell receptor beta chains from one sample in a study of T cells in Graves' hyperthyroidism and ophthalmopathy. Via MiXCR, TCRdb re-called the multiplex PCR reads, giving one row per CDR3 protein. The sample has hundreds of thousands of distinct CDR3 sequences; roughly 13% are singletons. Sequencing was carried out using blood. These receptors originate from a man in his fifties or sixties with Graves' ophthalmopathy. CDR3s include the opening cysteine and the closing phenylalanine or tryptophan. Fields, in order: J gene, D gene, CDR3 length, clone size, V gene, CDR3 protein, CDR3 DNA. A D gene is named only where the DNA matches it firmly. Size is stated for part of the rows, as once, few or many counts, or as a class when the clone is expanded.

>TRBJ1-2|.|11|few|TRBV20-1
CSIPTGHRYTF
TGCAGTATTCCCACAGGGCACCGCTACACCTTC
>TRBJ2-1|TRBD2|14|.|TRBV6-1
CASSDRLAGDEQFF
TGTGCCAGCAGTGACAGACTAGCGGGAGATGAGCAGTTCTTC
>TRBJ2-1|.|14|.|TRBV28
CASSNREGGDEQFF
TGTGCCAGCAGTAACAGGGAGGGGGGCGATGAGCAGTTCTTC
>TRBJ1-5|TRBD1|16|many|TRBV2
CASSEGQGSSNQPQHF
TGTGCCAGCAGTGAAGGACAGGGGTCTTCCAATCAGCCCCAGCATTTT
>TRBJ2-1|TRBD2|18|many|TRBV27
CASSTSGVGLADYNEQFF
TGTGCCAGCAGTACCTCCGGGGTAGGACTAGCGGACTACAATGAGCAGTTCTTC
>TRBJ1-4|.|13|many|TRBV30
CAWSARFNEKLFF
TGTGCCTGGAGTGCCCGGTTTAATGAAAAACTGTTTTTT
>TRBJ2-1|.|17|many|TRBV12-3/TRBV12-4
CASRSHDRGSSYNEQFF
TGTGCCAGCAGGTCTCACGACAGAGGGAGCTCCTACAATGAGCAGTTCTTC
>TRBJ1-2|.|12|.|TRBV7-9
CASSGNSGLLTF
TGTGCCAGCAGCGGAAATAGTGGGCTTTTGACCTTC
>TRBJ2-2|.|13|many|TRBV27
CASKTRHTGELFF
TGTGCCAGCAAGACTAGGCACACCGGGGAGCTGTTTTTT
>TRBJ2-3|TRBD1|16|many|TRBV5-1
CASSIAGQGGKDTQYF
TGCGCCAGCAGCATCGCCGGACAGGGGGGGAAAGATACGCAGTATTTT
>TRBJ2-5|TRBD2|20|.|TRBV3-1
CASSQGGLAGVGASQETQYF
TGTGCCAGCAGCCAAGGAGGACTAGCGGGAGTAGGAGCCAGCCAAGAGACCCAGTACTTC
>TRBJ2-1|TRBD2|19|.|TRBV15
CATSRRGLAGGLYFNEQFF
TGTGCCACCAGCAGACGGGGACTAGCGGGAGGTCTGTATTTCAATGAGCAGTTCTTC
>TRBJ2-3|.|11|many|TRBV12-3/TRBV12-4
CASTRADTQYF
TGTGCCAGCACAAGGGCAGATACGCAGTATTTT
>TRBJ2-5|TRBD2|17|many|TRBV20-1
CSARGMWGGRGGETQYF
TGCAGTGCTAGGGGCATGTGGGGCGGGAGGGGAGGAGAGACCCAGTACTTC
>TRBJ2-2|TRBD1|16|.|TRBV6-6
CASSYSLDRGGGELFF
TGTGCCAGCAGTTACTCCCTTGACAGGGGTGGTGGGGAGCTGTTTTTT
>TRBJ1-1|TRBD1|16|.|TRBV12-3/TRBV12-4
CASSLPWAGGYTEAFF
TGTGCCAGCAGTCTACCTTGGGCAGGGGGCTACACTGAAGCTTTCTTT
>TRBJ2-1|TRBD2|13|many|TRBV12-5
CASEGLADNEQFF
TGTGCTAGCGAGGGACTAGCGGACAATGAGCAGTTCTTC
>TRBJ2-1|TRBD2|14|few|TRBV7-2
CASTGLAEKGEQFF
TGTGCCAGCACGGGACTAGCGGAAAAAGGTGAGCAGTTCTTC
>TRBJ2-5|.|16|many|TRBV27
CASRAGDMGYQETQYF
TGTGCCAGCAGGGCAGGGGATATGGGGTACCAAGAGACCCAGTACTTC
>TRBJ1-1|.|13|.|TRBV20-1
CSASGTENTEAFF
TGCAGTGCTAGCGGGACGGAGAACACTGAAGCTTTCTTT
>TRBJ2-1|TRBD2|15|few|TRBV12-3/TRBV12-4
CASSLPSGSVNEQFF
TGTGCCAGCAGTTTACCTAGCGGGAGTGTAAATGAGCAGTTCTTC
>TRBJ1-2|.|14|.|TRBV10-1
CASSADRSVYGYTF
TGCGCCAGCAGTGCGGACAGATCTGTCTATGGCTACACCTTC